This TCR beta chain was sequenced during a study of CXCR3-negative and CXCR3-positive naive CD8 T cells. Study-level findings and limits: A higher hydrophobicity marked the TRB CDR3s of CXCR3-positive naive cells versus CXCR3-negative naive cells.

Carrying UMI labels, the TRB cDNA libraries were prepared through 5' RACE. Each CDR3 protein gets one entry in TCRdb, which reprocessed the 5' RACE reads and gives no DNA. The sample totals around 63,000 distinct CDR3 sequences. This CDR3 contains 16 residues. Germline V CDR1 and CDR2: KGHSH, LQKENI. Concerning this clonotype itself: Its antigen remains unidentified.

Input material: naive CXCR3+ CD8+ T cells from blood. The subset here: CD45RO-CCR7+CD27+CD95- naive CD8+ T cells expressing CXCR3 (TNR3+). The receptor was isolated from a human donor in good health. Some clones in this sample may be carry-over from other donors' samples. The rearrangement links TRBV18 to TRBJ2-5; as DNA is missing, the TRBD1 call by TCRdb cannot be tested. CDR3 residues: CASSPWDSEAQETQYF.